One and the same sample provided the 31 T cell receptor beta chains below, sequenced in a study of blood T cell repertoires in COVID-19. Data came from immunoSEQ multiplex PCR; TCRdb stores just in-frame clones and leaves some out. The sample records over 100,000 clones, roughly 82% being singletons. Sequencing used peripheral blood. The receptors come from a man aged 60 to 75 with acute or convalescent COVID-19.

The chain combines TRBV19 with TRBJ1-1; tentative D call: TRBD1 (5 bases). V was shortened by 4 bases and J by 1 base, with 7 bases between the two germline ends. Germline CDR1 LNHDA, CDR2 SQIVND (reference sequence). CDR3 length equals 13 residues. The CDR3 protein is CASSTDRNTEAFF. The CDR3 nucleotides are TGTGCCAGTAGTACCGACAGGAACACTGAAGCTTTCTTT.

The chain uses TRBV28 and TRBJ1-4; a possible D gene is TRBD1 (5 bases). Trimming pared 8 bases from V and 6 bases from J, leaving 19 bases between. Germline V lookup: CDR1 MDHEN, CDR2 SYDVKM. The CDR3 totals 15 residues. CDR3 protein: CASASLGGGYEKLFF. In DNA, the CDR3 is TGTGCCAGCGCATCCCTGGGGGGAGGTTATGAAAAACTGTTTTTT.

A few counts support this clone. This rearrangement joins TRBV28 to TRBJ2-1, with a tentative D call TRBD2 (7 bases). V was clipped by 10 bases and J by 2 bases, with 18 bases between them. The CDR3 length is 15 residues. In germline, CDR1 is MDHEN, CDR2 SYDVKM. DNA for the CDR3: TGTGCCACTATTAGGGGGGGGGCTACCTACAATGAGCAGTTCTTC. Protein: CATIRGGATYNEQFF.

The chain joins TRBV11-1 to TRBJ2-1; 15 nucleotides match TRBD2. The germline gives CDR1 SGHAT, CDR2 FQDESV (reference sequence). This CDR3 is 15 amino acids long. V lost 5 bases to trimming and J lost 6 bases; unmatched junction nucleotides: 2. CDR3 region: CASSRTSGRANEQFF. CDR3 bases: TGTGCCAGCAGCCGGACTAGCGGGAGGGCCAATGAGCAGTTCTTC.

This chain joins TRBV5-4 and TRBJ2-7; 8 positions agree with TRBD1. Germline assignment: CDR1 SGHNT and CDR2 YYREEE (reference sequence). This CDR3 contains 15 residues. Trimming cost V 4 bases and J 0 bases; bases outside gene matches: 6. DNA of the CDR3: TGTGCCAGCAGCAAGGGACAGGCCAACTCCTACGAGCAGTACTTC. Its protein product is CASSKGQANSYEQYF. The full variable domain, rest sourced from reference TRBV5-4 and TRBJ2-7, is ETGVTQSPTHLIKTRGQQVTLRCSSQSGHNTVSWYQQALGQGPQFIFQYYREEENGRGNFPPRFSGLQFPNYSSELNVNALELDDSALYLCASSKGQANSYEQYFGPGTRLTVT.

The CDR3 DNA reads TGTGCCAGCTCACCATTACAGAAGAACACCGGGGAGCTGTTTTTT. It codes for CASSPLQKNTGELFF. This chain uses TRBV18 with TRBJ2-2; D is unresolved. V lost 2 bases and J 1 base, leaving 8 bases between the germline ends. Germline V gene sequence: CDR1 KGHSH, CDR2 LQKENI. The CDR3 contains 15 residues.

The CDR3 sequence is CASGHSGELFF. The CDR3 nucleotides read TGTGCCAGCGGACATTCCGGGGAGCTGTTTTTT. The chain couples TRBV14 to TRBJ2-2; a possible D gene is TRBD1 (5 bases). CDR1 is SGHDN and CDR2 is FVKESK in the germline V gene. CDR3 length equals 11 residues. Trimming removed 8 bases at V and 6 bases at J, with 7 bases between.

This clone came up a few times. The V call is TRBV19, the J call TRBJ2-2; D gene uncertain. CDR1 is LNHDA and CDR2 is SQIVND in the germline V gene (reference sequence). V lost 3 bases and J lost 1, with 6 bases in between. CDR3 length: 14 residues. CDR3 sequence (DNA): TGTGCCAGTAGTATGGCAGGGAACACCGGGGAGCTGTTTTTT. This gives the protein CASSMAGNTGELFF. Full variable domain (rest looked up from reference TRBV19 and TRBJ2-2): DGGITQSPKYLFRKEGQNVTLSCEQNLNHDAMYWYRQDPGQGLRLIYYSQIVNDFQKGDIAEGYSVSREKKESFPLTVTSAQKNPTAFYLCASSMAGNTGELFFGEGSRLTVL.

Regarding this clone: Other DNA sequences from this sample encode an identical CDR3 as well. The chain joins TRBV6-5 to TRBJ1-1; D not resolved. This CDR3 comprises 13 residues. V dropped 6 bases and J dropped 1 base, with 9 bases sitting between them. CDR1 MNHEY and CDR2 SVGAGI come from the germline V gene. The CDR3 region has the DNA TGTGCCAGCAGCCTCGACAAGAACACTGAAGCTTTCTTT. Translating gives CASSLDKNTEAFF.

This clone has only one observation. The CDR3 sequence is CASSRTGGRTEAFF. The CDR3 DNA is TGTGCCAGCAGTAGAACAGGGGGCCGGACTGAAGCTTTCTTT. The V and J genes are TRBV5-8 and TRBJ1-1; 9 bases map to TRBD1. This CDR3 has 14 amino acids. Germline CDR1 is SGHTS and CDR2 is YDEGEE. The trim removed 5 bases at V and 5 bases at J, leaving 7 bases unmatched.

The chain couples TRBV19 to TRBJ2-1; 7 bases map to TRBD2. With 10 bases clipped from V and 7 bases from J, the junction kept 10 bases outside the gene matches. Germline V gives CDR1 LNHDA, CDR2 SQIVND (reference sequence). CDR3 size: 13 residues. The CDR3 region has the DNA TGTGCCACTACACGGGAGGATAGGAATGAGCAGTTCTTC. Protein product: CATTREDRNEQFF. The entire variable domain, with the rest obtained from reference TRBV19 and TRBJ2-1, is as follows: DGGITQSPKYLFRKEGQNVTLSCEQNLNHDAMYWYRQDPGQGLRLIYYSQIVNDFQKGDIAEGYSVSREKKESFPLTVTSAQKNPTAFYLCATTREDRNEQFFGPGTRLTVL.

The V gene is TRBV12-3 or TRBV12-4, the J gene TRBJ2-2; the D gene is possibly TRBD2 (5 bases). The CDR3 totals 13 residues. V lost 1 base, J lost 7 bases, and 7 bases lay in between. CDR3 sequence: CASSLGEGGELFF. CDR3 bases: TGTGCCAGCAGTTTAGGAGAGGGCGGGGAGCTGTTTTTT.

This sequence joins TRBV7-2 and TRBJ2-1; 8 bases fit TRBD1. Trimming cost V 4 bases and J 8 bases; bases outside gene matches: 10. CDR3 length: 15 amino acids. Germline V gives CDR1 SGHTA, CDR2 FQGNSA. This CDR3 reads CASSSRTGPGYEQFF. The CDR3 nucleotides read TGTGCCAGCAGCTCCCGGACAGGGCCGGGCTATGAGCAGTTCTTC.

This clone appeared a single time. The genes are TRBV6-6 and TRBJ2-2, with 15 nucleotides matching TRBD2. Germline V gene data show CDR1 as MNHNY and CDR2 as SVGAGI (reference sequence). The length of the CDR3 is 20 residues. The ends lost 6 bases at V and 5 bases at J; junction bases unmatched: 16. The CDR3 nucleotides read TGTGCCAGCAGCCAACCTCGGACTAGCGGGAGGGCTGGGCTTACCGGGGAGCTGTTTTTT. Protein product: CASSQPRTSGRAGLTGELFF.

V usage is TRBV19 and J usage is TRBJ1-4, with a weak D call TRBD1 (5 bases). V was pared by 8 bases and J by 0 bases, with 16 bases between. Germline V gene lookup returns CDR1 LNHDA and CDR2 SQIVND (reference sequence). CDR3 size: 16 residues. The CDR3 nucleotides are TGTGCCAGTGCGACTGGGGCGATTACAACTAATGAAAAACTGTTTTTT. Its protein product is CASATGAITTNEKLFF. The full variable domain, with the rest looked up from reference TRBV19 and TRBJ1-4, is DGGITQSPKYLFRKEGQNVTLSCEQNLNHDAMYWYRQDPGQGLRLIYYSQIVNDFQKGDIAEGYSVSREKKESFPLTVTSAQKNPTAFYLCASATGAITTNEKLFFGSGTQLSVL.

The V gene is TRBV7-9, the J gene TRBJ1-4, with D perhaps matching TRBD1 (5 bases). This CDR3 contains 15 residues. Trimming cost V 5 bases and J 7 bases, with 17 bases left between them. Per the germline V gene, CDR1 is SEHNR and CDR2 is FQNEAQ (reference sequence). Here the CDR3 DNA reads TGTGCCAGCAGCCTTCCTTTGGGGGGAAGTGAAAAACTGTTTTTT. This translates into CASSLPLGGSEKLFF.

Concerning this clone itself: One junction end does not reproduce the germline sequence, and a read error may be involved. The V and J genes are TRBV7-7 and TRBJ2-5, with 7 bases that match TRBD2. CDR1 and CDR2 from the germline V gene are SSHAT and FNYEAQ (reference sequence). The CDR3 covers 14 residues. The CDR3 DNA reads TGTGCTAGCAGCACCAGCCAGGGAGGGGAGACCCAGTACTTC. Its translation is CASSTSQGGETQYF.

The rearrangement joins TRBV27 to TRBJ1-1; TRBD1 is a possible D gene (5 bases). The CDR3 spans 14 residues. Trimming took off 1 base at V and 6 bases at J, with 12 bases between the two ends. Per the germline V gene, CDR1 is MNHEY and CDR2 is SMNVEV (reference sequence). The CDR3 spells CASSLLGRGAEAFF. As DNA, the CDR3 is TGTGCCAGCAGTTTATTAGGGCGGGGCGCTGAAGCTTTCTTT.

V usage is TRBV4-1 and J usage is TRBJ2-3; TRBD2 is a possible D gene (5 bases). The CDR3 contains 17 residues. Trimming took 4 bases from V and 3 from J, leaving 20 bases between them. Germline V gene sequence: CDR1 MGHRA, CDR2 YSYEKL. This chain's CDR3 is CASSPTPGLLGTDTQYF. The CDR3 bases are TGCGCCAGCAGCCCCACCCCCGGACTGCTGGGGACAGATACGCAGTATTTT.

V usage is TRBV6-5 and J usage is TRBJ1-2, with D possibly being TRBD1 (5 bases). The V end lost 5 bases, the J end lost 8 bases, and 18 bases lay between the germline ends. This CDR3 comprises 14 residues. Looked up from germline, CDR1 is MNHEY and CDR2 is SVGAGI. CDR3 DNA sequence: TGTGCCAGCAGTCCAGGGATCCCCCCTTCCGGCTACACCTTC. Translation gives CASSPGIPPSGYTF.

This chain links TRBV12-5 with TRBJ2-1; D gene uncertain. The CDR3 extends over 13 amino acids. V was clipped by 0 bases and J by 10 bases, with 10 bases between them. Germline CDR1 reads LGHNT; CDR2 reads FRNRAP. The CDR3 region is CASGLVNEKEQFF. CDR3 sequence (DNA): TGTGCTAGTGGTTTGGTAAACGAGAAGGAGCAGTTCTTC.

V usage is TRBV6-5 and J usage is TRBJ2-7, with a tentative D call TRBD1 (6 bases). The germline CDR1 and CDR2 sequences are MNHEY and SVGAGI. The germline V and J ends were trimmed by 6 bases and 6 bases, with 12 bases remaining between them. The CDR3 spans 12 residues. The CDR3, as DNA: TGTGCCAGCAGCTTCACAGGGCTCGAGCAGTACTTC. As protein: CASSFTGLEQYF.

This chain joins TRBV27 and TRBJ1-1; TRBD1 is a possible D gene (5 bases). Per the germline V gene, CDR1 is MNHEY and CDR2 is SMNVEV (reference sequence). This CDR3 contains 14 residues. Trimming removed 3 bases at V and 3 bases at J, with 11 bases between. Here the CDR3 DNA reads TGTGCCAGCAGTTTGGCAGGGAGGGACACTGAAGCTTTCTTT. Translation gives CASSLAGRDTEAFF.

CDR3 DNA: TGCAGCGTTGAGGCAATTTGGAGTGAAGCTTTCTTT. Translation gives CSVEAIWSEAFF. V gene TRBV29-1 combines with J gene TRBJ1-1; D remains unclear. In germline, CDR1 is SQVTM, CDR2 ANQGSEA. The CDR3 consists of 12 residues. V was shortened by 3 bases and J by 7 bases, with 12 bases between the two germline ends.

The chain is built from TRBV29-1 and TRBJ2-5; tentative D call: TRBD1 (5 bases). The V end lost 8 bases, the J end lost 5 bases, and 12 bases lay between the germline ends. Germline V CDR1 and CDR2: SQVTM, ANQGSEA. The CDR3 is 11 amino acids. This CDR3 is CSPKSGETQYF. The CDR3 DNA is TGCAGCCCAAAGTCAGGGGAGACCCAGTACTTC.

V usage is TRBV5-6 and J usage is TRBJ2-3; D unclear. Looked up from germline, CDR1 is SGHDT and CDR2 is YYEEEE. V dropped 2 bases and J dropped 3 bases, with 10 bases sitting between them. The CDR3 has 14 residues. The DNA of the CDR3 is TGTGCCAGCAGCTTATTAGAGAGAACAGATACGCAGTATTTT. Amino acids: CASSLLERTDTQYF. The entire variable domain, with the rest obtained from reference TRBV5-6 and TRBJ2-3, is as follows: DAGVTQSPTHLIKTRGQQVTLRCSPKSGHDTVSWYQQALGQGPQFIFQYYEEEERQRGNFPDRFSGHQFPNYSSELNVNALLLGDSALYLCASSLLERTDTQYFGPGTRLTVL.

The chain employs TRBV10-3 and TRBJ2-1; D possibly corresponds to TRBD2 (5 bases). The germline CDR1 and CDR2 sequences are ENHRY and SYGVKD. V was shortened by 10 bases and J by 8 bases, with 21 bases between the two germline ends. The CDR3 covers 14 residues. The CDR3 loop reads CATRSDRAGDEQFF. CDR3 bases: TGTGCCACACGAAGCGATCGGGCCGGGGATGAGCAGTTCTTC.

V and J are TRBV27 and TRBJ1-5; 9 nucleotides agree with TRBD1. Per germline, CDR1 MNHEY and CDR2 SMNVEV (reference sequence). After removal of 4 bases from V and 4 bases from J, the junction contained 17 bases not matched to a gene. The CDR3 runs to 19 residues. CDR3 sequence (DNA): TGTGCCAGCAGTTCCCACCCAAATTCGGACAGGGGTCGGAATCAGCCCCAGCATTTT. Encoded protein: CASSSHPNSDRGRNQPQHF.

The V gene is TRBV4-1, the J gene TRBJ2-1; 9 bases align to TRBD2. The CDR3 sequence is 17 residues long. Looked up from germline, CDR1 is MGHRA and CDR2 is YSYEKL. Trimming removed 1 base from V and 5 bases from J; junction bases left unmatched: 9. CDR3 DNA sequence: TGCGCCAGCAGCCAAGTAAGCGGGAGGCGATGGGACAATGAGCAGTTCTTC. Protein: CASSQVSGRRWDNEQFF.

The rearrangement links TRBV2 to TRBJ1-3, with D maybe TRBD1 (5 bases). Germline CDR1 SNHLY, CDR2 FYNNEI. V was cut by 7 bases and J by 4 bases, with 17 bases left in between. The CDR3 contains 15 residues. CDR3 sequence (DNA): TGTGCCAGCAAGAAACAGGCCGCCGCGGGAAACACCATATATTTT. Translation gives CASKKQAAAGNTIYF.

The rearrangement joins TRBV5-1 to TRBJ1-1, with D possibly TRBD1 on 6 matching bases. Germline V lookup: CDR1 SGHRS, CDR2 YFSETQ. Trimming left V 4 bases short and J 7 bases short, with 17 bases between. The CDR3 runs 14 residues. As DNA, the CDR3 is TGCGCCAGCAGCGCAGCAGGGGAGAGGGATGAAGCTTTCTTT. Translating it yields CASSAAGERDEAFF.